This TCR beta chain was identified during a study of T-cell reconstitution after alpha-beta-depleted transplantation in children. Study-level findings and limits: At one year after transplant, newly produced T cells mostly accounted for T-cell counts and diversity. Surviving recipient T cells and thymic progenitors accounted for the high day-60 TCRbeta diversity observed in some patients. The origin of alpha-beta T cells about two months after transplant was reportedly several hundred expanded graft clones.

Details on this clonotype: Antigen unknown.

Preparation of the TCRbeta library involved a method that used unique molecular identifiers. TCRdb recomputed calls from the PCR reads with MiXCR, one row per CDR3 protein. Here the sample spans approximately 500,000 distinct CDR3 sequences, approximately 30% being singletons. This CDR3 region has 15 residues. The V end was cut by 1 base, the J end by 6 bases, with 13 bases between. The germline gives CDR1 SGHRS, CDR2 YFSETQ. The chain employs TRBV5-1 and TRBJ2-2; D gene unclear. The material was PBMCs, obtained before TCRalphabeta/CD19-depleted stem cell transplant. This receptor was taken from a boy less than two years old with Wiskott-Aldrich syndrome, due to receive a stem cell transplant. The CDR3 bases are TGCGCCAGCAGCTTGATCGGATCGGCAGCCGGGGAGCTGTTTTTT. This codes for CASSLIGSAAGELFF.